These T cell receptor beta chains were read from a single sample in a study of blood T cell repertoires in COVID-19. The method was immunoSEQ multiplex PCR; TCRdb's version includes in-frame clones alone and lacks a portion of them. This table holds around 140,000 clones, 87% found once. Sequences were obtained from PBMCs or T cells enriched from blood (not recorded which). The receptors come from a woman aged 40 to 50 who had been exposed to COVID-19. The conserved cysteine and the conserved F or W are not part of the CDR3 here. D genes are given only for firm matches.

v_gene | d_gene | CDR3aa
TRBV5-1 | . | ASSSGLNTEAF
TRBV4-3 | . | ASSQGQNTEAF
TRBV5-1 | TRBD1 | ASSIGGEQGYGYT
TRBV9 | . | ASSPTGTPENIQY
TRBV28 | . | ASSPSGLNREGSPLH
TRBV6-2/TRBV6-3 | . | ASSYSSRDTEAF
TRBV7-3 | TRBD1 | ASSPGTGINYGYT
TRBV10-3 | . | AIRDSYEQY
TRBV5-1 | . | ASSFGGAQGNEQF
TRBV29-1 | . | SVGGAGPHAF
TRBV4-3 | TRBD1 | ASSPQGAGYGYT
TRBV5-1 | . | ASSPGGHSENTEAF
TRBV3-1/TRBV3-2 | . | ASSLRGANTGELF
TRBV13 | . | ASSLASTDTQY
TRBV5-6 | . | ASSLYKYEQY
TRBV5-4 | . | ASSLRGDGYT
TRBV4-2 | . | ASSQEWEGLGTEAF
TRBV10-3 | . | AISESRIGSSYEQY
TRBV7-8 | TRBD1 | ASSPDREIYGYT
TRBV6-5 | TRBD1 | ASSYSTDRAVS
TRBV28 | TRBD1 | ASSSLDRGNSPLH
TRBV27 | . | ASSRGRDYEQY
TRBV24-1 | TRBD2 | ATSDDSGGTDTQY
TRBV5-1 | . | ASSLTGYGNTEAF
TRBV21-1 | . | ASSKGAQGAYEQY
TRBV18 | . | ASSPNPGWSNQPQH
TRBV5-1 | . | ASSLGGAISYEQY
TRBV7-9 | . | ASSRMAVEDTEAF
TRBV5-1 | . | ASSLSQNYYEQY
TRBV27 | . | ASSWRENTEAF
TRBV28 | . | ASSRGSGDSPLH
TRBV28 | TRBD1 | ASSSETGGSYGYT
TRBV3-1/TRBV3-2 | . | ASSQGSLNYGYT
TRBV9 | TRBD1 | ASSVTGESNSPLH
TRBV12-3/TRBV12-4 | . | ASSLGRGYGYT
TRBV10-3 | . | AISVGTAAYEQY
TRBV7-2 | TRBD1 | ASSPQGGMNTEAF
TRBV4-2 | TRBD2 | ASSQRLAGEDEQY
TRBV25-1 | . | ASSESGDYYEQY
TRBV15 | TRBD1 | ATSKNRGGNTIY
TRBV7-2 | . | ASSPQDLSGEQF
TRBV29-1 | TRBD2 | SADTRGADTQY
TRBV5-4 | TRBD2 | ASSLAGGVTDTQY
TRBV4-2 | . | ASSQPNGGGTN
TRBV11-3 | TRBD1 | ASSSRQGAYNEQF
TRBV7-2 | TRBD1 | ASSPASGTGLEKLF
TRBV7-9 | TRBD1 | ASSSDRVADTQY
TRBV19 | . | ASSIDERVNIQY
TRBV24-1 | TRBD1 | ATSDTGVNQPQH